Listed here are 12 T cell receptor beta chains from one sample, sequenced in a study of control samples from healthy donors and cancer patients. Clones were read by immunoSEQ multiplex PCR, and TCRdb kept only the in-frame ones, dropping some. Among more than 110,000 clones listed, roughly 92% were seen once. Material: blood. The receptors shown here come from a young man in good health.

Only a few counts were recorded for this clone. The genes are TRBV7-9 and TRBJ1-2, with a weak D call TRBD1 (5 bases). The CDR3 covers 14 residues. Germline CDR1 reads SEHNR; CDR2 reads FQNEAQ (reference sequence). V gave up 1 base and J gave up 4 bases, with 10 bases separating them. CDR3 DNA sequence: TGTGCCAGCAGCTTAGGGACAACCCTCTATGGCTACACCTTC. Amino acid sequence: CASSLGTTLYGYTF. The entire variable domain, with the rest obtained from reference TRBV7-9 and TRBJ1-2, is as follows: DTGVSQNPRHKITKRGQNVTFRCDPISEHNRLYWYRQTLGQGPEFLTYFQNEAQLEKSRLLSDRFSAERPKGSFSTLEIQRTEQGDSAMYLCASSLGTTLYGYTFGSGTRLTVV.

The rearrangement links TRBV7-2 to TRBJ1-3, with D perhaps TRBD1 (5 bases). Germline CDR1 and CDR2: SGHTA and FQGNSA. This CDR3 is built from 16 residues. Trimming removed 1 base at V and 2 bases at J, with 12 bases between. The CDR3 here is CASSLGGKGAGNTIYF. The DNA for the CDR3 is TGTGCCAGCAGCTTAGGGGGCAAGGGTGCTGGAAACACCATATATTTT.

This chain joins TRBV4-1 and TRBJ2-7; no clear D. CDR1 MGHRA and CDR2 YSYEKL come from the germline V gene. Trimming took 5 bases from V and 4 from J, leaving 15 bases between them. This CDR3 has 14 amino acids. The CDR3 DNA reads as TGCGCCAGCAGCAAAAGTATAAGGGTTTACGAGCAGTACTTC. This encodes CASSKSIRVYEQYF.

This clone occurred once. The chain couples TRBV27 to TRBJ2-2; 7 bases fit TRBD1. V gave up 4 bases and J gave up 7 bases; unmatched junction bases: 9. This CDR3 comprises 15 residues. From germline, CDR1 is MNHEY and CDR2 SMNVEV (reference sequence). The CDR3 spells CASSSHRGRGGELFF. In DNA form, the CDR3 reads TGTGCCAGCAGTTCTCATAGGGGGCGTGGCGGGGAGCTGTTTTTT.

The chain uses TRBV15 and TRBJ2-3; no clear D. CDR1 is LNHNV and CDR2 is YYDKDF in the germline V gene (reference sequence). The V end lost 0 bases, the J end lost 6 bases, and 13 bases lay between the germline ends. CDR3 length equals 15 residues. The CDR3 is CATSRDGPARDTQYF. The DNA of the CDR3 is TGTGCCACCAGCAGAGATGGGCCGGCTCGGGATACGCAGTATTTT.

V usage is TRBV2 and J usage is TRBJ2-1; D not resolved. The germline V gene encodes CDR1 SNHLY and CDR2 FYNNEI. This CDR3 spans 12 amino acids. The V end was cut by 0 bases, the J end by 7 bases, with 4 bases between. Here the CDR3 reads CASSEALNEQFF. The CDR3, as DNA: TGTGCCAGCAGTGAAGCGTTAAATGAGCAGTTCTTC. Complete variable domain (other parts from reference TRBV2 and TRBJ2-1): EPEVTQTPSHQVTQMGQEVILRCVPISNHLYFYWYRQILGQKVEFLVSFYNNEISEKSEIFDDQFSVERPDGSNFTLKIRSTKLEDSAMYFCASSEALNEQFFGPGTRLTVL.

CDR3 amino acids: CASSSGLSGTEAFF. CDR3 in DNA: TGTGCCAGCAGCTCGGGACTTTCGGGGACTGAAGCTTTCTTT. The genes are TRBV7-3 and TRBJ1-1, with D maybe TRBD1 (5 bases). Germline CDR1 reads SGHTA; CDR2 reads FQGTGA. CDR3 length: 14 residues. The germline V and J ends were trimmed by 4 bases and 5 bases, with 14 bases remaining between them. Full variable domain (missing parts from reference TRBV7-3 and TRBJ1-1): GAGVSQTPSNKVTEKGKYVELRCDPISGHTALYWYRQSLGQGPEFLIYFQGTGAADDSGLPNDRFFAVRPEGSVSTLKIQRTERGDSAVYLCASSSGLSGTEAFFGQGTRLTVV.

The CDR3 coding sequence is TGTGCCAGCAGCGTAGGCCCTCGGGATGGCTACACCTTC. It translates to CASSVGPRDGYTF. The chain has TRBV9 and TRBJ1-2; D gene unclear. The CDR3 extends over 13 amino acids. V lost 0 bases and J lost 6, with 9 bases in between. In germline, CDR1 is SGDLS, CDR2 YYNGEE.

CDR3 amino acids: CASSYATSGRAFGELFF. As DNA, the CDR3 is TGTGCCAGCAGTTACGCTACTAGCGGGAGGGCCTTCGGGGAGCTGTTTTTT. The rearrangement joins TRBV27 to TRBJ2-2, with 13 positions matching TRBD2. The CDR3 length is 17 residues. The germline CDR1 and CDR2 sequences are MNHEY and SMNVEV (reference sequence). Trimming took 4 bases from V and 7 from J; bases not matched to a gene: 9.

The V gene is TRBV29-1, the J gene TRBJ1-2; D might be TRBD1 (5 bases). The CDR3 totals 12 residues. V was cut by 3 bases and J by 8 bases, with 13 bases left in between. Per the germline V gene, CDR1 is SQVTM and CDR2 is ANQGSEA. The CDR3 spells CSVESGALGYTF. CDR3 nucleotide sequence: TGCAGCGTTGAGTCTGGGGCTTTAGGCTACACCTTC.

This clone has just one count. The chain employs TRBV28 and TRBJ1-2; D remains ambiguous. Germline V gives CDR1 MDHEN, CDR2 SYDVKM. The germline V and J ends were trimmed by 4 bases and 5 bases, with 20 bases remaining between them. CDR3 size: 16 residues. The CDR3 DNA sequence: TGTGCCAGCAGTTCGGCCAGCGCTAGTGGATTTTATGGCTACACCTTC. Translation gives CASSSASASGFYGYTF.

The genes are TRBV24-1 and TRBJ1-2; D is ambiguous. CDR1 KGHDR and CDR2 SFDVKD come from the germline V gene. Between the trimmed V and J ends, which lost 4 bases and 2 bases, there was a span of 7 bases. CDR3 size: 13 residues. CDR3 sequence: CATSDKPNYGYTF. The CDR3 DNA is TGTGCCACCAGTGACAAACCAAACTATGGCTACACCTTC.